This T cell receptor beta chain was obtained from a study of blood T cell repertoires in COVID-19. Study-wide context: COVID-19 samples collected from the United States, Italy and Spain covered acute and convalescent phases.

Participant ages covered about 18 to 95 years across about two dozen US areas. Cohort 3 recovered donors had two negative PCRs, clearance, or symptom resolution. This CDR3 spans 14 amino acids. The germline gives CDR1 MNHEY, CDR2 SMNVEV (reference sequence). V lost 6 bases and J lost 4; bases outside the gene matches: 4. Here immunoSEQ multiplex PCR was the method, and the copy in TCRdb shows in-frame clones only, minus some. The repertoire includes over 200,000 clones, approximately 80% of them detected once, and around 1.8% sits in the top ten. This TCR derives from a man between 60 and 75 years old who had recovered from COVID-19. What was sequenced was PBMCs or T cells enriched from blood (not recorded which). The chain couples TRBV27 to TRBJ1-4, with TRBD1 matching over 8 bases. CDR3 nucleotides: TGTGCCAGCAGGAGGGACAGGATTAATGAAAAACTGTTTTTT. Its translation is CASRRDRINEKLFF.